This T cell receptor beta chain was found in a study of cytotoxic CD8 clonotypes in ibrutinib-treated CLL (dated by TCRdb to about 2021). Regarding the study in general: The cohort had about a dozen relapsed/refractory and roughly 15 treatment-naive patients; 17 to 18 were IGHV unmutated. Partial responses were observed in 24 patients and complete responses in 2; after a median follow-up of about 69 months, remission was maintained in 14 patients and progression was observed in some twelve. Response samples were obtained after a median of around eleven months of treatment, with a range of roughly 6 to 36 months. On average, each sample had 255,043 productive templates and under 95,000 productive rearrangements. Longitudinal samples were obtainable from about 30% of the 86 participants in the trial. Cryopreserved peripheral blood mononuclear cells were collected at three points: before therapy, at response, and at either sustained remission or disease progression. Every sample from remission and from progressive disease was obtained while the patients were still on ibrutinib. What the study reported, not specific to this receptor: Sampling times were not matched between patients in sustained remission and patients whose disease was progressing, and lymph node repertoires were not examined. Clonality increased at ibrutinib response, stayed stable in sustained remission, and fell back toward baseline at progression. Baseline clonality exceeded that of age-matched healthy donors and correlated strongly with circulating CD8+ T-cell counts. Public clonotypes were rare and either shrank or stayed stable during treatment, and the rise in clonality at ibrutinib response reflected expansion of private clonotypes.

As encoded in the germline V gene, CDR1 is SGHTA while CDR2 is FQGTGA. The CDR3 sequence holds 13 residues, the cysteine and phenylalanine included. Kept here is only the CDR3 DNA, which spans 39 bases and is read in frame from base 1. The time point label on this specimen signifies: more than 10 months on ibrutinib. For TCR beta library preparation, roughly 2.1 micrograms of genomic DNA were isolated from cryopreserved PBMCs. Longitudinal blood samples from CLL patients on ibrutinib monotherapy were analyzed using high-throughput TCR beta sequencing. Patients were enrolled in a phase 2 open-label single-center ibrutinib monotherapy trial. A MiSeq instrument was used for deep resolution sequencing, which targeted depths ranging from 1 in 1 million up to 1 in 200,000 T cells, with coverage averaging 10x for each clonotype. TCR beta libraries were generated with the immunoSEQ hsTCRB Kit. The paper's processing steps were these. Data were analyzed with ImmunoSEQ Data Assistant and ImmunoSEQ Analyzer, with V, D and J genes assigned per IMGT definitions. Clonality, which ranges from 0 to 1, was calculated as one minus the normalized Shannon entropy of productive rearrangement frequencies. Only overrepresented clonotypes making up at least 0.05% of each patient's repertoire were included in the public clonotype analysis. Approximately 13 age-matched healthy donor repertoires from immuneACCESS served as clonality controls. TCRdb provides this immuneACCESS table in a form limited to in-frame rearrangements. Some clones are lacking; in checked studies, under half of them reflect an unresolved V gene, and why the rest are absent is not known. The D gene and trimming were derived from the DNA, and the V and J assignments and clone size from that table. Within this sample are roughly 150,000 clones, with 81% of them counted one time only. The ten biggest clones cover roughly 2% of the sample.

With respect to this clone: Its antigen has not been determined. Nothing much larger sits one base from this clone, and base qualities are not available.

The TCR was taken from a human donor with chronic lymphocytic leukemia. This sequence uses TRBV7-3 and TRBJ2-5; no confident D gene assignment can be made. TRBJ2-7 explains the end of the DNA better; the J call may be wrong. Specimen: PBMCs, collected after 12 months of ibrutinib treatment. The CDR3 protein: CASSLNGVYEQYF. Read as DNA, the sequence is TGTGCCAGCAGCTTAAATGGAGTCTACGAGCAGTACTTC.